This T cell receptor beta chain was recovered during a study of cytomegalovirus exposure and HLA in healthy donors (dated by TCRdb to the late 2010s). Regarding the complete study: According to an earlier analysis of 587 of the donors, about 179 million T cells yielded over 90 million unique TCR beta sequences and approximately 280 Gb of sequence data. An early release that covered fewer than 750 HLA-typed donors contained approximately 300 gigabases of sequencing data and tens of millions of unique TCR sequences. Of the 398 genotyped donors, 81% were placed in the genetic ancestry cluster associated with self-reported Caucasian donors. The study was designed to test whether signatures of past pathogen exposure could be identified by cataloging public T cell receptors. The study profiled the T cell repertoires of about 720 subjects by immunosequencing and related them to cytomegalovirus serostatus. A separate validation cohort of roughly 130 different subjects was used in addition to the approximately 700-subject first cohort. To predict cytomegalovirus infection status, the study brought together high-throughput TCR immunosequencing, statistical association of individual TCRs with disease status, and machine learning. A later analysis re-analyzed previously published TCR beta repertoires from 500 to 700 donors and added high-resolution HLA genotyping to study TCR occurrence patterns. In the later analysis, no new phenotypic data were used to find candidate immune exposures; instead, reliance was placed on TCR beta sequences and their occurrence across donors. In an earlier analysis of 587 of the donors, high-throughput TCR beta sequencing was used to judge whether each TCR beta V gene segment behaved as functional or pseudogenic. Donor age, sex, ethnicity and CMV serostatus were compiled alongside the repertoire data. A later genetic analysis took genome-wide SNP genotypes for about three fifths of the 666 donors and used that subset as a discovery cohort. All discovery cohort repertoires had been generated using a single sequencing platform. HLA typing included class I and class II loci at four-digit resolution. Typing coverage varied by locus: about 629-630 donors for A, B, C, DRB1 and DQB1; roughly 500 for DQA1; about 590 for DPA1; under 490 for DPB1. Because of strong linkage in the cohort, roughly five DR-DQ haplotypes were treated as single units for association and clustering. Across under 500 genotyped donors of the cohort, an average of about 220,000 unique TCR beta nucleotide sequences per donor were sequenced, and roughly a sixth of those sequences were non-productive.

Points the paper makes about the study in general: CMV serostatus was the only immune exposure information available for the cohort. A later genetic analysis associated a missense DCLRE1C variant with V-gene and J-gene trimming of TCR beta chains, and an independent cohort replicated the association. Linkage disequilibrium might explain the correlated functional status among segregating V segments, but an unknown experimental factor could not be ruled out. While some public TCRs were present in many individuals, most TCR sequences turned up only very rarely across donors. Presence/absence analyses assumed roughly uniform sequencing depth across donors, an assumption that may not hold. When HLA alleles, especially DR and DQ, strongly co-occurred, TCR associations were difficult to assign to individual alleles. The 87-base-pair reads could not distinguish some IMGT-functional V segments, including TRBV6-2 and TRBV6-3, so those segments were excluded. The cohort was sequenced for TCR beta chains only, and without alpha or paired-chain data the features that could be detected were limited. HLA typing was unavailable for some donors at each locus, so association tests used only the typed subset. The study listed 164 TCR beta chains as associated with cytomegalovirus. Specific HLA alleles were associated with roughly 16,000 TCR beta sequences at a false discovery rate of 0.05 in a later analysis. Cytomegalovirus status was reported to be diagnosed by the classifier with high specificity and sensitivity in both the original and validation cohorts. An earlier analysis of approximately 500 of the donors showed that most TCR beta V segments appeared in productive rearrangements either about 90% or about 30% of the time, which broadly matched IMGT annotations. In a later analysis, HLA-associated TCR beta chains showed more clonal expansion and lower generation probabilities than non-associated chains that were equally common. A further reported finding was that TCR beta sequences accurately predicted the HLA-A and HLA-B alleles for most subjects in the first cohort. A later analysis found that most CMV-associated TCR beta chains appeared HLA-restricted, with HLA associations seemingly driven largely by CMV exposure. Over 15 rarely observed V segments, including chromosome 9 orphons, were excluded from the earlier analysis of almost 600 of the donors because counts were too low. A later analysis found that TCR association rates varied across HLA loci, with DRB1 alleles showing the most associated TCRs and HLA-C alleles the fewest. A group of highly shared sequence variants was considered likely to be a technical artifact of the sequencing pipeline. In a later genetic analysis, fewer N-insertions in productive TCRs were reported among donors in an Asian-associated ancestry cluster than the approximately 710-donor mean. It was suggested by the authors that the approach could potentially be generalized to other disease states and immunological phenotypes. A few of the identified cytomegalovirus-associated TCR beta chains were confirmed in vitro to be specific for cytomegalovirus antigens. Several of the top co-occurrence clusters appeared to be linked to parvovirus B19, influenza, CMV and Epstein-Barr virus, according to a later analysis.

Receptor amplification or capture employed the immunoSEQ multiplex PCR assay. For the multiplex PCR, a mixture combining 60 forward primers for TCR Vbeta segments and 13 reverse primers for TCR Jbeta segments was used. Amplification of the CDR3 region of rearranged TCR beta genes was performed with a multiplex PCR assay on genomic DNA. On the Illumina HiSeq System, the amplified TCR beta libraries were sequenced as 87-base-pair reads. Per the source publication's procedure: Across the roughly 600 repertoires, a later analysis counted tens of millions of unique TCR beta chains, around 11 million of which were shared by at least two donors. Raw reads were error-corrected and collapsed into unique sequences by a nearest-neighbor algorithm in which closely related sequences were merged to remove PCR and sequencing errors. V, D and J gene segments were assigned by aligning CDR3 sequences to IMGT reference sequences. For a sequence to be retained, at least a six-nucleotide match to both a V gene segment and a J gene segment was required. A rearrangement was called productive if the CDR3 had no stop codons and remained in frame with V and J, and every other rearrangement was called non-productive. CDR3 was defined by IMGT convention, running from the second conserved V-encoded cysteine to the conserved J-encoded phenylalanine. The earlier analysis of fewer than 750 of the donors excluded sequences that lacked an unambiguous match to a single V gene segment. An earlier analysis of 587 of the donors classified V segments as functional when productive rearrangements were above 56.7% and as segregating when the standard deviation between donors was above 5%. A statistical classification framework was built to diagnose cytomegalovirus status from the catalog of TCR beta chain sequences. In a later analysis, TCR nucleotide sequences were compared against IMGT/GENE-DB human TR gene sequences so that V and J genes could be assigned. The TCRdist pipeline was used in a later analysis to assign CDR3 sequences and most-parsimonious VDJ recombination scenarios. In a later analysis, each TCR beta chain was defined by its CDR3 amino acid sequence together with its V-gene family, and reads without a unique V-gene family were excluded. To address suspected cross-contamination and a sequencing artifact, a later analysis removed some 620 highly shared, low-generation-probability nucleotide sequences. For each public chain, a later analysis derived a clonal expansion index from normalized ranks of inferred template counts within each repertoire. A later analysis computed generation probabilities with a VDJ recombination model fitted to out-of-frame rearrangements, and checked the results against IGoR. Hypergeometric tests were used in a later analysis to score TCR-TCR, TCR-HLA and TCR-CMV co-occurrence, with a repertoire-size bias correction applied to the TCR pairs. To estimate false discovery rates, a later analysis permuted the HLA or CMV assignments 20 times. In a later analysis, co-occurring TCRs were grouped with DBSCAN, and TCRdist sequence similarity was added when clustering was performed within HLA-allele-positive subsets. Repertoires with fewer than 30,000 or more than 120,000 public chains were left out of co-occurrence clustering, as were five repertoires with anomalous nucleotide sharing. TCRdb mirrors the immuneACCESS table, restricted to in-frame sequences. Some clones are absent from its copies; in checked studies, under half trace to an unresolved V gene, and the reason for the others is unknown. The DNA gave D and trimming, while V, J and clone size come from that table. In this sample the table shows approximately 120,000 clones, about 81% of which occur a single time. The ten largest clones take up less than 1.1% of the sample.

Worth noting for this clone: The antigen this receptor binds is unknown. The junction shows a germline mismatch at one end, possibly a read error.

In total, about 650 healthy bone marrow donors made up the cohort. At the time of sampling, all cohort members were nominally healthy, though unrecorded immune exposures were likely present. The donor was CMV seronegative and belonged to the group of around 350 seronegative cohort members. Each donor provided a peripheral blood sample, and peripheral blood mononuclear cells were used for TCR beta sequencing. The Qiagen DNeasy Blood Extraction Kit was used to extract genomic DNA from the blood cell samples. The CDR3 starts with the cysteine, ends with the phenylalanine, and has 12 residues. The entry retains the CDR3 DNA only, 36 bases that are in frame from base 1. CDR1 and CDR2, looked up from the germline V gene, are MNHNS and SASEGT.

The rearranged segments are TRBV6-1 and TRBJ1-2, with the D gene not confidently named. The sequenced sample was PBMCs. This clonotype originated in a woman aged 30 to 39 in good health and CMV-seronegative. In nucleotide form, the sequence is TGCGACATGAAGACACCGAGCTATGGCTACACCTTC. The resulting protein is CDMKTPSYGYTF.